A single T cell receptor (beta chain) is shown here with its context. The sample is drawn from a study of cytomegalovirus exposure and HLA in healthy donors. Researchers ran the PCR with 60 Vbeta and 13 Jbeta primers. TCRdb keeps only in-frame clones here, not all; method: immunoSEQ multiplex PCR. The sample yields under 200,000 clones, roughly 85% seen once. Germline V lookup: CDR1 MDHEN, CDR2 SYDVKM. Trimming shortened V by 6 bases and J by 4 bases, and 15 bases separated the two germline ends. The CDR3 length is 15 residues. J is TRBJ1-4 and V is TRBV28, with D maybe TRBD1 (6 bases). Sample: PBMCs. The sequence was collected from a woman younger than 45 in good health and CMV-seronegative. CDR3 in amino acids: CASRPTGMGNEKLFF. The CDR3 coding sequence is TGTGCCAGCAGGCCCACAGGGATGGGTAATGAAAAACTGTTTTTT.